This TCR beta chain was profiled in a study of blood T cell repertoires in COVID-19. Study summary: The origin of the acute and convalescent COVID-19 samples was the United States, Italy and Spain.

How the authors handled the data: Amplification from reference gene primers served as the basis for estimated nucleated cell counts. Sequencing used immunoSEQ multiplex PCR; TCRdb keeps in-frame clones, though not all of them. V and J calls and clone size follow that table, whereas D and trimming were derived from the DNA. The sample carries around 190,000 clones, more than 75% recorded once. CDR3 length: 14 residues. Per the germline V gene, CDR1 is MGHDK and CDR2 is SYGVNS. The V end lost 5 bases, the J end lost 7 bases, and 15 bases lay between the germline ends. Individuals aged roughly 18 to 90 years were recruited from 24 US areas.

The sequence was obtained from a man in his forties with acute COVID-19. Sequences were obtained from PBMCs or T cells enriched from blood (not recorded which). The chain recombines TRBV25-1 with TRBJ2-1; TRBD1 is a possible D gene (5 bases). The CDR3 loop reads CASSPWGSSNEQFF. In DNA form, the CDR3 reads TGTGCCAGCAGTCCCTGGGGCAGCAGTAATGAGCAGTTCTTC.